The 30 T cell receptor beta chains presented below share a single source sample, sequenced in a study of cytomegalovirus exposure and HLA in healthy donors. The PCR contained 60 Vbeta and 13 Jbeta primers. Profiling relied on immunoSEQ multiplex PCR, and the TCRdb table lists in-frame clones only, not all of them. Of some 200,000 clones listed, 75% to 90% are singletons. The source material was PBMCs. Receptors originate from a man in his forties in good health and CMV-seropositive.

This clone has only a few counts. This chain connects TRBV5-1 to TRBJ2-6; D is perhaps TRBD1 (6 bases). The germline CDR1 and CDR2 sequences are SGHRS and YFSETQ. The CDR3 is 19 amino acids. Deletions cut 4 bases from V and 0 bases from J, with 20 bases between. CDR3 region: CASSPRGGRVSSGANVLTF. CDR3 nucleotide sequence: TGCGCCAGCAGCCCGCGAGGGGGACGGGTAAGCTCTGGGGCCAACGTCCTGACTTTC.

This chain joins TRBV30 and TRBJ2-2; the D gene is possibly TRBD2 (6 bases). CDR1 is GTSNPN, CDR2 SVGIG, per germline (reference sequence). Deletions cut 2 bases from V and 6 bases from J, with 10 bases between. The CDR3 spans 13 residues. This CDR3 reads CAWSRRAAGELFF. The CDR3, as DNA: TGTGCCTGGAGTAGGAGGGCCGCCGGGGAGCTGTTTTTT.

This chain connects TRBV19 to TRBJ2-7, with 7 bases identical to TRBD1. Germline V gene sequence: CDR1 LNHDA, CDR2 SQIVND (reference sequence). This CDR3 region has 18 residues. The ends lost 1 base at V and 2 bases at J; junction bases unmatched: 14. The CDR3 protein is CASSIGLLYRDSTYEQYF. CDR3 bases: TGTGCCAGTAGTATAGGCCTCCTTTACCGGGACAGCACCTACGAGCAGTACTTC.

This clone was detected only a few times. The J gene is TRBJ1-1, the V gene TRBV5-5; D not resolved. V was trimmed by 2 bases and J by 4 bases, leaving 12 bases between them. The CDR3 is 14 amino acids. Germline V gives CDR1 SGHKS, CDR2 YYEKEE (reference sequence). Here the CDR3 DNA reads TGTGCCAGCAGCTTTCCCGGGAGCAGCACTGAAGCTTTCTTT. Translation: CASSFPGSSTEAFF.

This clone has more than one count but fewer than ten. The rearrangement uses TRBV2 and TRBJ2-1, with D tentatively TRBD1 (5 bases). Germline V CDR1 and CDR2: SNHLY, FYNNEI. Trimming cost V 1 base and J 6 bases, with 13 bases left between them. The CDR3 is made up of 15 amino acids. CDR3 DNA sequence: TGTGCCAGCAGTGAAGATGCAGGGAAGGGCAATGAGCAGTTCTTC. Translation gives CASSEDAGKGNEQFF.

V is TRBV11-2 and J is TRBJ2-1; possible D gene TRBD2, 6 bases. Germline loops: CDR1 SGHAT, CDR2 FQNNGV. Trimming left V 10 bases short and J 5 bases short, with 12 bases between. The CDR3 contains 12 residues. CDR3 region: CATPGLHNEQFF. Here the CDR3 DNA reads TGTGCCACCCCGGGACTCCACAATGAGCAGTTCTTC.

This clone was found once. The genes are TRBV23-1 and TRBJ2-7, with TRBD2 matching over 14 bases. TRBV23-1 carries the ORF label, with uncertain function. V lost 5 bases to trimming and J lost 0 bases; unmatched junction nucleotides: 0. The CDR3 is made up of 15 amino acids. The CDR3 DNA follows: TGCGCCAGCAGTGGACTAGCGGGGGGCTCCTACGAGCAGTACTTC. Residues: CASSGLAGGSYEQYF.

The chain has TRBV2 and TRBJ1-3; D is undetermined. The CDR3 is 12 amino acids. The germline V gene encodes CDR1 SNHLY and CDR2 FYNNEI. Trimming removed 3 bases from V and 3 bases from J, with 3 bases in between. The CDR3 nucleotides are TGTGCCAGCAGTGATCGTGGAAACACCATATATTTT. Residues: CASSDRGNTIYF.

V gene TRBV27 combines with J gene TRBJ2-7, with D tentatively TRBD1 (5 bases). The germline V gene has CDR1 MNHEY and CDR2 SMNVEV (reference sequence). V dropped 2 bases and J dropped 3 bases, with 11 bases sitting between them. CDR3 length equals 14 residues. CDR3: CASSLSRVSYEQYF. The CDR3 DNA sequence: TGTGCCAGCAGTTTAAGCAGGGTAAGCTACGAGCAGTACTTC.

This chain links TRBV29-1 with TRBJ2-6; 7 bases agree with TRBD1. V lost 4 bases to trimming and J lost 1 base; unmatched junction nucleotides: 1. Germline V gives CDR1 SQVTM, CDR2 ANQGSEA. The CDR3 covers 14 residues. CDR3 amino acids: CSVATGSGANVLTF. The CDR3 nucleotides are TGCAGCGTTGCGACAGGGTCTGGGGCCAACGTCCTGACTTTC.

The rearrangement uses TRBV7-2 and TRBJ2-1, with 11 bases lining up with TRBD2. V lost 6 bases, J lost 3 bases, and 4 bases stayed unmatched. Per the germline V gene, CDR1 is SGHTA and CDR2 is FQGNSA. The CDR3 is 15 amino acids. The chain's CDR3 is CASRKTSGGYNEQFF. For the CDR3, the DNA is TGTGCCAGCAGAAAAACTAGCGGGGGCTACAATGAGCAGTTCTTC.

The chain couples TRBV27 to TRBJ2-5; D is unresolved. V lost 8 bases and J lost 1, with 14 bases in between. There are 14 residues in the CDR3. The germline CDR1 and CDR2 sequences are MNHEY and SMNVEV (reference sequence). CDR3 protein: CASALIGSQETQYF. The DNA of the CDR3 is TGTGCCAGCGCATTGATTGGCAGCCAAGAGACCCAGTACTTC.

The rearrangement uses TRBV7-2 and TRBJ1-2, with 7 bases that match TRBD1. V lost 5 bases to trimming and J lost 0 bases; unmatched junction nucleotides: 12. Germline V lookup: CDR1 SGHTA, CDR2 FQGNSA. This CDR3 has 17 amino acids. The CDR3 reads CASSPSRVGGTNYGYTF. CDR3 DNA sequence: TGTGCCAGCAGCCCTTCCCGCGTAGGGGGCACTAACTATGGCTACACCTTC.

The chain combines TRBV11-3 with TRBJ2-1, with 8 bases matching TRBD1. V gave up 5 bases and J gave up 8 bases; unmatched junction bases: 5. The CDR3 is made up of 13 amino acids. Germline V lookup: CDR1 SGHNT, CDR2 YENEEA. The CDR3 reads CASSRTGSDEQFF. CDR3 in DNA: TGTGCCAGCAGCCGGACAGGGAGCGATGAGCAGTTCTTC.

V and J are TRBV14 and TRBJ1-4; no reliable D call. Germline V gene data show CDR1 as SGHDN and CDR2 as FVKESK. The V gene lost 4 bases and the J gene lost 5 bases, with 5 bases spanning the gap. This CDR3 contains 12 residues. CDR3 loop: CASSRPNEKLFF. The CDR3, as DNA: TGTGCCAGCAGCCGGCCGAATGAAAAACTGTTTTTT.

DNA of the CDR3: TGTGCCAGCAGCTTAGAGGGGGCGGGGGGTGGCTACACCTTC. Translation: CASSLEGAGGGYTF. This chain links TRBV7-2 with TRBJ1-2; 7 bases are a match to TRBD1. Germline trimming cut 1 base from V and 7 bases from J; bases unmatched to any gene: 6. The length of the CDR3 is 14 residues. Germline V lookup: CDR1 SGHTA, CDR2 FQGNSA. Filled out from reference TRBV7-2 and TRBJ1-2, the complete variable domain reads GAGVSQSPSNKVTEKGKDVELRCDPISGHTALYWYRQSLGQGLEFLIYFQGNSAPDKSGLPSDRFSAERTGGSVSTLTIQRTQQEDSAVYLCASSLEGAGGGYTFGSGTRLTVV.

CDR3 nucleotides: TGCGCCAGCAGCCAAGAGGTCGGGGGGAGCTACGAGCAGTACTTC. It is translated as CASSQEVGGSYEQYF. J is TRBJ2-7 and V is TRBV4-3, with 7 nucleotides matching TRBD2. There are 15 residues in the CDR3. CDR1 is LGHNA, CDR2 YSLEER, per germline. The V segment lost 0 bases and the J segment 3 bases; nucleotides outside the gene matches: 5.

The chain employs TRBV14 and TRBJ2-7; 8 positions agree with TRBD1. V lost 0 bases to trimming and J lost 3 bases; unmatched junction nucleotides: 1. This CDR3 has 14 amino acids. Germline values: CDR1 SGHDN, CDR2 FVKESK. In DNA, the CDR3 is TGTGCCAGCAGCCAAGAGGGGACAGGCTACGAGCAGTACTTC. This encodes CASSQEGTGYEQYF.

This clone occurred a few times. V is TRBV6-6 and J is TRBJ1-2, with 10 bases matching TRBD1. The CDR3 length is 16 residues. Germline V gives CDR1 MNHNY, CDR2 SVGAGI (reference sequence). V shed 2 bases, J shed 3 bases, and the junction held 6 bases outside the gene matches. The CDR3 DNA is TGTGCCAGCAGTTACCCCAGACAGGGGGCTCACTATGGCTACACCTTC. It is translated as CASSYPRQGAHYGYTF.

The J gene is TRBJ2-7, the V gene TRBV11-2; TRBD2 aligns across 14 bases. Trimming at V came to 5 bases and at J to 4 bases, leaving 4 bases not matched to a gene. Germline CDR1 and CDR2: SGHAT and FQNNGV. The CDR3 totals 15 residues. The CDR3 DNA follows: TGTGCCAGCAGCCGGGGACTAGCGGGGGAGTACGAGCAGTACTTC. Protein sequence: CASSRGLAGEYEQYF.

The V gene is TRBV28, the J gene TRBJ1-2; D gene ambiguous. V was pared by 6 bases and J by 2 bases, with 19 bases between. CDR3 length: 16 amino acids. Germline V CDR1 and CDR2: MDHEN, SYDVKM. The CDR3: CASSPVGQALNYGYTF. The CDR3 DNA is TGTGCCAGCAGCCCCGTGGGCCAGGCTCTCAACTATGGCTACACCTTC.

This sequence joins TRBV6-6 and TRBJ1-1; weak D call: TRBD1 (6 bases). V was cut by 8 bases and J by 1 base, with 11 bases left in between. The germline gives CDR1 MNHNY, CDR2 SVGAGI (reference sequence). The CDR3 extends over 13 amino acids. The DNA of the CDR3 is TGTGCCAGCGGACAGTGGGGGAACACTGAAGCTTTCTTT. Encoded protein: CASGQWGNTEAFF.

This chain uses TRBV7-2 with TRBJ2-3; 13 bases align to TRBD2. Trimming cost V 5 bases and J 12 bases; bases outside gene matches: 14. The CDR3 contains 16 residues. Looked up from germline, CDR1 is SGHTA and CDR2 is FQGNSA. The chain's CDR3 is CASSPELAGGLSPQYF. In DNA, the CDR3 is TGTGCCAGCAGCCCAGAACTAGCGGGGGGGCTGAGTCCACAGTATTTT.

This chain connects TRBV2 to TRBJ2-2, with D tentatively TRBD1 (5 bases). Trimming left V 11 bases short and J 0 bases short, with 16 bases between. Germline CDR1 is SNHLY and CDR2 is FYNNEI. The CDR3 sequence is 15 residues long. The DNA for the CDR3 is TGTGCCTCCTACCCCCAGGGTTCGAACACCGGGGAGCTGTTTTTT. Amino acids: CASYPQGSNTGELFF.

The chain combines TRBV6-5 with TRBJ2-5, with a possible D match to TRBD2 (6 bases). The last part of the DNA fits TRBJ2-7 better; the J call may be wrong. This CDR3 comprises 16 residues. Per germline, CDR1 MNHEY and CDR2 SVGAGI. CDR3 DNA sequence: TGTGCCAGCAGTTACCAGGGTCGGGGGTTTCCCTACGAGCAGTACTTC. Its translation: CASSYQGRGFPYEQYF.

V gene TRBV27 combines with J gene TRBJ2-7, with 7 bases aligning to TRBD1. V dropped 6 bases and J dropped 7; count of bases not matched to a gene: 12. The CDR3 has 14 residues. The germline CDR1 and CDR2 sequences are MNHEY and SMNVEV (reference sequence). CDR3 sequence: CASRIYQGVGEQYF. In DNA, the CDR3 is TGTGCCAGCAGGATTTACCAGGGGGTCGGTGAGCAGTACTTC.

The CDR3 loop reads CAWSVRLAGIQRSSYEQYF. The DNA of the CDR3 is TGTGCCTGGAGTGTTAGACTAGCGGGCATCCAAAGGAGCTCCTACGAGCAGTACTTC. The V gene is TRBV30, the J gene TRBJ2-7, with 10 nucleotides matching TRBD2. This CDR3 has 19 amino acids. J lost 0 bases, V lost 0 bases, and 14 bases had no gene match. The germline gives CDR1 GTSNPN, CDR2 SVGIG (reference sequence).

The chain joins TRBV7-2 to TRBJ1-2; D is unresolved. The germline gives CDR1 SGHTA, CDR2 FQGNSA. Trimming removed 7 bases from V and 4 bases from J, with 16 bases in between. This CDR3 has 14 residues. The CDR3 DNA follows: TGTGCCAGCAACTCCCGAGGGAGATTCTATGGCTACACCTTC. Its protein product is CASNSRGRFYGYTF.

The chain couples TRBV7-2 to TRBJ2-3; 15 nucleotides line up with TRBD2. J lost 6 bases, V lost 3 bases, and 10 bases had no gene match. CDR1 is SGHTA and CDR2 is FQGNSA in the germline V gene. The CDR3 contains 18 residues. The CDR3 loop is CASSFYSGLAGGTDTQYF. CDR3 bases: TGTGCCAGCAGCTTTTACTCGGGACTAGCGGGGGGAACGGATACGCAGTATTTT. Filled out from reference TRBV7-2 and TRBJ2-3, the complete variable domain reads GAGVSQSPSNKVTEKGKDVELRCDPISGHTALYWYRQSLGQGLEFLIYFQGNSAPDKSGLPSDRFSAERTGGSVSTLTIQRTQQEDSAVYLCASSFYSGLAGGTDTQYFGPGTRLTVL.

The gene calls are TRBV20-1 and TRBJ1-1, with no clear D. There are 11 residues in the CDR3. V gave up 3 bases and J gave up 6 bases, with 8 bases separating them. CDR1 and CDR2 (germline): DFQATT, SNEGSKA (reference sequence). DNA of the CDR3: TGCAGTGCTAGTCCCTTTGCTGAAGCTTTCTTT. This sequence encodes CSASPFAEAFF.